What follows are 22 T cell receptor beta chains derived from one specimen sequenced in a study of blood T cell repertoires in COVID-19. Sequencing was performed with immunoSEQ multiplex PCR; in TCRdb, only in-frame clones are kept and a portion is missing. This sample carries about 150,000 clones, 75% to 90% of them seen once, and the ten largest clones take around 2.5%. Input material: peripheral blood. The source of these receptors is a woman in her sixties or seventies with acute or convalescent COVID-19.

This chain joins TRBV28 and TRBJ1-5; 8 bases are a match to TRBD1. Losses at the gene ends were 6 bases for V and 6 bases for J; bases not matched to a gene: 10. The CDR3 totals 15 residues. Germline V gene sequence: CDR1 MDHEN, CDR2 SYDVKM. The CDR3 nucleotides are TGTGCCAGCAGCCCAGGACAGGGTCGGTTTCAGCCCCAGCATTTT. Translated, it gives CASSPGQGRFQPQHF.

The chain employs TRBV5-6 and TRBJ2-4; TRBD1 matches 8 bases. Germline values: CDR1 SGHDT, CDR2 YYEEEE. The CDR3 loop spans 17 amino acids. With V trimmed by 0 bases and J by 9 bases, 14 bases remained unmatched. The CDR3 protein is CASSLAGGQVPVTIQYF. CDR3 coding DNA: TGTGCCAGCAGCTTGGCCGGGGGACAGGTACCGGTGACCATTCAGTACTTC. Looking up the rest from reference TRBV5-6 and TRBJ2-4 gives the full variable domain: DAGVTQSPTHLIKTRGQQVTLRCSPKSGHDTVSWYQQALGQGPQFIFQYYEEEERQRGNFPDRFSGHQFPNYSSELNVNALLLGDSALYLCASSLAGGQVPVTIQYFGAGTRLSVL.

The chain is built from TRBV6-2 or TRBV6-3 and TRBJ2-6, with 8 nucleotides matching TRBD1. The CDR3 contains 19 residues. Germline values: CDR1 MNHEY, CDR2 SVGEGT. Trimming removed 2 bases from V and 0 bases from J; junction bases left unmatched: 9. CDR3 residues: CASSYHGTGLASGANVLTF. CDR3 nucleotide sequence: TGTGCCAGCAGTTACCATGGGACAGGCCTTGCCTCTGGGGCCAACGTCCTGACTTTC.

The chain links TRBV6-6 to TRBJ2-5; 12 nucleotides agree with TRBD2. The CDR3 is 16 residues long. Germline V gene sequence: CDR1 MNHNY, CDR2 SVGAGI (reference sequence). Trimming at V came to 6 bases and at J to 1 base, leaving 6 bases not matched to a gene. The CDR3 spells CASRVTSGGFQETQYF. CDR3 bases: TGTGCCAGCAGGGTGACTAGCGGGGGATTCCAAGAGACCCAGTACTTC.

The V call is TRBV30, the J call TRBJ1-2; D uncertain. CDR3 length: 12 residues. Germline V gene data show CDR1 as GTSNPN and CDR2 as SVGIG (reference sequence). The V gene lost 5 bases and the J gene lost 4 bases, with 11 bases spanning the gap. The CDR3: CAWLLGRYGYTF. The CDR3 nucleotides are TGTGCCTGGCTATTGGGCCGCTATGGCTACACCTTC.

The V and J genes are TRBV19 and TRBJ1-6, with a tentative D call TRBD1 (5 bases). The CDR3 has 13 amino acids. Germline CDR1 LNHDA, CDR2 SQIVND (reference sequence). Trimming shortened V by 6 bases and J by 7 bases, and 10 bases separated the two germline ends. CDR3 protein: CASSPGRNSPLHF. The DNA of the CDR3 is TGTGCCAGTAGCCCAGGGAGGAATTCACCCCTCCACTTT.

In its sample, this clone was seen a few times. This CDR3 is CAIKGQGFSEAFF. CDR3 DNA sequence: TGTGCCATCAAGGGACAGGGTTTCTCTGAAGCTTTCTTT. V and J are TRBV10-3 and TRBJ1-1; 9 bases are a match to TRBD1. The ends lost 7 bases at V and 6 bases at J; junction bases unmatched: 6. CDR3 length: 13 residues. The germline V gene encodes CDR1 ENHRY and CDR2 SYGVKD.

This clone was picked up one time. This rearrangement joins TRBV5-5 to TRBJ1-4, with 7 nucleotides matching TRBD1. The CDR3 spans 15 residues. The J segment lost 8 bases and the V segment lost 4 bases, leaving 11 bases of the junction unmatched. CDR1 is SGHKS, CDR2 YYEKEE, per germline (reference sequence). CDR3 in DNA: TGTGCCAGCAGCGGTGGACAGGCCCCTGGGGAAAAACTGTTTTTT. It translates to CASSGGQAPGEKLFF.

The chain carries TRBV18 and TRBJ1-4; D may be TRBD1 (6 bases). Germline V gene lookup returns CDR1 KGHSH and CDR2 LQKENI. V was cut by 5 bases and J by 8 bases, with 18 bases left in between. The CDR3 contains 15 residues. The CDR3 spells CASSTLTGQKEKLFF. CDR3 bases: TGTGCCAGCTCAACCCTAACTGGACAGAAAGAAAAACTGTTTTTT.

The chain links TRBV12-3 or TRBV12-4 to TRBJ2-5, with D maybe TRBD1 (6 bases). V shed 5 bases and J shed 6 bases, with 13 bases lying between them. The CDR3 loop spans 13 amino acids. CDR3 residues: CASSPQGMQTQYF. CDR3 nucleotide sequence: TGTGCCAGCAGTCCTCAGGGGATGCAGACCCAGTACTTC.

The gene calls are TRBV2 and TRBJ1-3, with D unclear. V was clipped by 7 bases and J by 2 bases, with 15 bases between them. In germline, CDR1 is SNHLY, CDR2 FYNNEI. The CDR3 length is 15 residues. This CDR3 is CASNPHDLAGNTIYF. CDR3 sequence (DNA): TGTGCCAGCAATCCCCACGACTTAGCTGGAAACACCATATATTTT.

This sequence joins TRBV5-1 and TRBJ1-2; D remains unclear. This CDR3 is 15 amino acids long. Germline loops: CDR1 SGHRS, CDR2 YFSETQ. V was cut by 0 bases and J by 0 bases, with 9 bases left in between. CDR3 in DNA: TGCGCCAGCAGCTTGGACGGAGCCGCTAACTATGGCTACACCTTC. Translated: CASSLDGAANYGYTF.

The V gene is TRBV19, the J gene TRBJ2-5; D may be TRBD2 (6 bases). The CDR3 consists of 13 residues. V lost 6 bases, J lost 2 bases, and 10 bases lay in between. The V gene's germline CDR1 is LNHDA and CDR2 SQIVND (reference sequence). The CDR3 sequence: CASRRDLQETQYF. For the CDR3, the DNA is TGTGCCAGTAGGCGGGATCTACAAGAGACCCAGTACTTC.

This chain connects TRBV6-5 to TRBJ1-2, with D unresolved. V lost 7 bases, J lost 6 bases, and 21 bases lay in between. The CDR3 consists of 15 residues. Germline CDR1 reads MNHEY; CDR2 reads SVGAGI. CDR3 region: CASTLRWEALHGYTF. The CDR3 region has the DNA TGTGCCAGCACCCTTCGGTGGGAGGCGCTCCATGGCTACACCTTC.

The chain uses TRBV6-5 and TRBJ2-7; 11 bases agree with TRBD2. CDR3 length equals 15 residues. From germline, CDR1 is MNHEY and CDR2 SVGAGI. The J segment lost 1 base and the V segment lost 4 bases, leaving 3 bases of the junction unmatched. CDR3 amino acids: CASSLAGGQSYEQYV. The CDR3 nucleotides read TGTGCCAGCAGTTTAGCGGGGGGGCAGTCCTACGAGCAGTACGTC.

Concerning this clone itself: Other nucleotide sequences from this sample produce the same CDR3. The V call is TRBV7-2, the J call TRBJ2-7; D may be TRBD1 (5 bases). V was pared by 1 base and J by 3 bases, with 10 bases between. This CDR3 comprises 14 residues. From germline, CDR1 is SGHTA and CDR2 FQGNSA. CDR3 amino acids: CASSLGQGFYEQYF. Written as DNA, the CDR3 is TGTGCCAGCAGCTTAGGGCAGGGCTTCTACGAGCAGTACTTC.

This rearrangement joins TRBV30 to TRBJ2-5, with 10 bases lining up with TRBD2. V lost 5 bases, J lost 2 bases, and 11 bases stayed unmatched. The CDR3 is 16 residues long. Germline-derived CDR1 and CDR2 are GTSNPN and SVGIG (reference sequence). The CDR3 region is CAWVPRSGGGQETQYF. The CDR3 bases are TGTGCCTGGGTTCCCCGCAGCGGGGGGGGACAAGAGACCCAGTACTTC.

The chain links TRBV6-4 to TRBJ1-1, with 7 nucleotides matching TRBD1. In germline, CDR1 is MRHNA, CDR2 SNTAGT. This CDR3 comprises 14 residues. V shed 6 bases, J shed 2 bases, and the junction held 6 bases outside the gene matches. The CDR3 nucleotides read TGTGCCAGCAGGAAGGACAGGATTAACACTGAAGCTTTCTTT. This gives the protein CASRKDRINTEAFF.

The chain links TRBV3-1 (or the pseudogene TRBV3-2) to TRBJ2-7; the match to TRBD1 covers 12 bases. This CDR3 has 15 amino acids. V dropped 4 bases and J dropped 7; count of bases not matched to a gene: 8. Germline loops: CDR1 LGHDT, CDR2 YNNKEL (reference sequence). CDR3 nucleotides: TGTGCCAGCAGCCGCACCGGGACAGGGGGCTATGAGCAGTACTTC. The encoded protein is CASSRTGTGGYEQYF.

The rearrangement uses TRBV7-2 and TRBJ1-2, with 8 bases identical to TRBD1. The CDR3 is 14 amino acids. The V and J ends lost 4 bases and 6 bases, in that order; junction bases with no gene match: 7. CDR1 is SGHTA, CDR2 FQGNSA, per germline. CDR3 nucleotide sequence: TGTGCCAGCAGCTATCGGACAGGGAACCATGGCTACACCTTC. It yields the protein CASSYRTGNHGYTF.

This rearrangement joins TRBV6-5 to TRBJ2-3, with 8 bases matching TRBD2. The J segment lost 2 bases and the V segment lost 7 bases, leaving 8 bases of the junction unmatched. Germline CDR1 MNHEY, CDR2 SVGAGI. This CDR3 is built from 15 residues. This CDR3 reads CASTSAGGITDTQYF. In DNA, the CDR3 is TGTGCCAGCACCTCTGCGGGGGGAATCACAGATACGCAGTATTTT.

The chain has TRBV3-1 (or the pseudogene TRBV3-2) and TRBJ2-3; D may be TRBD2 (5 bases). Per germline, CDR1 LGHDT and CDR2 YNNKEL (reference sequence). The CDR3 has 17 amino acids. V was pared by 2 bases and J by 0 bases, with 15 bases between. CDR3 coding DNA: TGTGCCAGCAGCCAACACGATCCCGGGGTGAGCACAGATACGCAGTATTTT. It encodes CASSQHDPGVSTDTQYF.